The 6 T cell receptor beta chains below come from one sample, sequenced in a study of T cells in Graves' hyperthyroidism and ophthalmopathy. Amplification yielded TCR beta CDR3 regions, with RNA transcripts as the source. A first-round RT-PCR of the TCR CDR3 used the HTBI primer set. TCRdb redid the calling of the multiplex PCR reads with MiXCR, one entry per CDR3 protein. The sample records nearly 600,000 distinct CDR3 sequences, about 15% being singletons. The sample taken for sequencing was blood. Receptor source: a woman aged 25 to 39 with Graves' hyperthyroidism that later progressed to Graves' ophthalmopathy.

The chain uses TRBV20-1 and TRBJ2-7; no firm D call. V was shortened by 1 base and J by 0 bases, with 13 bases between the two germline ends. The CDR3 is made up of 15 amino acids. CDR1 is DFQATT, CDR2 SNEGSKA, per germline (reference sequence). The CDR3 region is CSARGPFSSSYEQYF. The CDR3 coding sequence is TGCAGTGCTAGAGGGCCTTTCTCAAGCTCCTACGAGCAGTACTTC.

CDR3 amino acids: CAEGAGALYNEQFF. In DNA form, the CDR3 reads TGTGCCGAGGGGGCGGGGGCCCTCTACAATGAGCAGTTCTTC. This rearrangement joins TRBV7-9 to TRBJ2-1; the D call may be TRBD1 or TRBD2 (7 bases each). The CDR3 loop spans 14 amino acids. The V gene's germline CDR1 is SEHNR and CDR2 FQNEAQ (reference sequence). The V and J ends lost 11 bases and 3 bases respectively, with 17 bases between them.

This sequence joins TRBV14 and TRBJ1-2; 9 nucleotides line up with TRBD1. J gave up 4 bases and V 4 bases, and 7 bases lay outside the gene matches. Germline lookup yields CDR1 SGHDN and CDR2 FVKESK. This CDR3 has 15 residues. The CDR3 here is CASSPGDRVFYGYTF. CDR3 DNA: TGTGCCAGCAGCCCCGGGGACAGGGTGTTCTATGGCTACACCTTC.

This sequence joins TRBV7-9 and TRBJ2-2; D gene uncertain. The CDR3 is made up of 14 amino acids. The V end lost 0 bases, the J end lost 7 bases, and 9 bases lay between the germline ends. Germline loops: CDR1 SEHNR, CDR2 FQNEAQ (reference sequence). The CDR3 sequence: CASSLAGYIGELFF. CDR3 sequence (DNA): TGTGCCAGCAGCTTAGCAGGGTACATCGGGGAGCTGTTTTTT.

This clonotype occurred many times. The chain couples TRBV20-1 to TRBJ1-2; D not certain. CDR1 is DFQATT and CDR2 is SNEGSKA in the germline V gene (reference sequence). V gave up 0 bases and J gave up 8 bases, with 7 bases separating them. This CDR3 has 11 residues. The CDR3 region is CSAREGGGYTF. The CDR3 nucleotides read TGCAGTGCTAGAGAGGGAGGAGGCTACACCTTC.

The table lists this clonotype with a few counts. The chain recombines TRBV29-1 with TRBJ2-1; 8 bases are shared with TRBD1. V lost 6 bases and J lost 0; bases outside the gene matches: 4. Germline lookup yields CDR1 SQVTM and CDR2 ANQGSEA. This CDR3 spans 14 amino acids. The CDR3 DNA reads TGCAGCGTCCAGGGGGCCGGCTCCTACAATGAGCAGTTCTTC. Protein: CSVQGAGSYNEQFF.